Sequencing of this TCR beta chain was carried out in a study of blood T cells in healthy people across ages. This clonotype was picked up a small number of times. Antigen: not known. Combining a sample-barcoded 5' primer with a J-beta primer mix, a second PCR ran for about 7 to 12 cycles. In TCRdb, the 5' RACE reads were re-called with MiXCR into one record per CDR3 protein. This table holds fewer than 800,000 distinct CDR3 sequences, 20% to 25% found once. General study points: A greater number of naive CD4+ cells and higher diversity distinguished long-lived donors from aged donors.

V dropped 1 base and J dropped 0; count of bases not matched to a gene: 6. The V gene's germline CDR1 is LNHNV and CDR2 YYDKDF (reference sequence). CDR3 size: 17 residues. These data were likewise used in another study, on T cells of mothers and their children.

V and J are TRBV15 and TRBJ2-1, with TRBD2 matching over 7 bases. This clonotype originated in a boy between 5 and 17 years old in good health. Sequencing input: blood. The CDR3 nucleotides read TGTGCCACCAGCAGAGCTTCGGGAGGAAGCTCCTACAATGAGCAGTTCTTC. Its translation is CATSRASGGSSYNEQFF.